Each of the 11 T cell receptor beta chains below was sequenced from the same sample in a study of T-cell reconstitution after alpha-beta-depleted transplantation in children (dated by TCRdb to the mid-2010s). According to the study, the label for this sample's treatment or condition signals: allogeneic hematopoietic cell transplantation with graft depleted of TCRalphabeta T cells and CD19 B cells. Library preparation employed PCR. The instrument was an Illumina HiSeq 2500. TCR library preparation used molecular barcoding, with unique molecular identifiers applied to normalize quantification of the TCRbeta repertoire. TCRdb applied fastp at Q25 and MiXCR to the public reads, then kept only in-frame beta chains. For every CDR3 protein sequence, its rows merge into one entry that carries the most common genes and DNA. The sample table records fewer than 550,000 distinct CDR3 sequences; approximately 10% of these occur just once. The ten largest clones take up about 15% of the sample.

Material: PBMCs, mostly from graft donor cells, obtained 180 days after TCRalphabeta/CD19-depleted stem cell transplant. These receptors were collected from a female patient aged 2-15 years who had a stem cell transplant for aplastic anemia, so the T cells may come from the graft donor.

This chain uses TRBV20-1 with TRBJ2-1; TRBD2 aligns across 11 bases. Per germline, CDR1 DFQATT and CDR2 SNEGSKA (reference sequence). V shed 0 bases, J shed 9 bases, and the junction held 4 bases outside the gene matches. This CDR3 region has 14 residues. CDR3 nucleotide sequence: TGCAGTGCTAGAGATTTAGGGACTAGCGGTGAGCAGTTCTTC. It codes for CSARDLGTSGEQFF.

This clonotype showed up many times. V gene TRBV4-2 combines with J gene TRBJ2-6, with D possibly being TRBD1 (6 bases). V gave up 0 bases and J gave up 0 bases, with 18 bases separating them. The CDR3 covers 20 residues. Germline lookup yields CDR1 LGHNA and CDR2 YNFKEQ. The CDR3 region has the DNA TGTGCCAGCAGCCAAGATCCGTTTCCCAGGGGACACTCTGGGGCCAACGTCCTGACTTTC. This translates into CASSQDPFPRGHSGANVLTF.

This clonotype occurred many times. The chain joins TRBV5-1 to TRBJ1-2; D gene ambiguous. The CDR3 has 13 residues. V shed 0 bases and J shed 4 bases, with 7 bases lying between them. CDR1 is SGHRS, CDR2 YFSETQ, per germline. CDR3 residues: CASSLDNIYGYTF. CDR3 nucleotide sequence: TGCGCCAGCAGCTTGGACAACATCTATGGCTACACCTTC. Drawing the rest from reference TRBV5-1 and TRBJ1-2, the complete variable domain is KAGVTQTPRYLIKTRGQQVTLSCSPISGHRSVSWYQQTPGQGLQFLFEYFSETQRNKGNFPGRFSGRQFSNSRSEMNVSTLELGDSALYLCASSLDNIYGYTFGSGTRLTVV.

Concerning this clonotype itself: A junction end diverges from the germline sequence, so it may reflect a read error. J is TRBJ2-2 and V is TRBV12-3 or TRBV12-4, with 15 bases that match TRBD2. CDR3 length equals 19 residues. CDR3 sequence: CTSSLFRTSGRADTGELFF. CDR3 nucleotides: TGTACCAGCAGTTTGTTCAGGACTAGCGGGAGGGCCGACACCGGGGAGCTGTTTTTT.

This clonotype was found a few times. The CDR3 loop is CASRETGQDTQYF. The CDR3 coding sequence is TGTGCCAGCAGAGAGACAGGGCAAGATACGCAGTATTTT. The rearrangement uses TRBV7-7 and TRBJ2-3; 7 nucleotides line up with TRBD1. The germline V gene encodes CDR1 SSHAT and CDR2 FNYEAQ (reference sequence). Trimming cost V 6 bases and J 5 bases; bases outside gene matches: 5. CDR3 size: 13 residues.

This clonotype was found a few times. The chain links TRBV6-5 to TRBJ2-1; no clear D gene. The germline V gene has CDR1 MNHEY and CDR2 SVGAGI. The CDR3 length is 13 residues. V was pared by 3 bases and J by 7 bases, with 10 bases between. CDR3 nucleotide sequence: TGTGCCAGCAGTTATCGGCCCTTTAATGAGCAGTTCTTC. Translating gives CASSYRPFNEQFF.

The chain links TRBV27 to TRBJ1-2, with TRBD1 matching 7 bases. This CDR3 is 14 amino acids long. Looked up from germline, CDR1 is MNHEY and CDR2 is SMNVEV (reference sequence). The V segment lost 6 bases and the J segment 4 bases; nucleotides outside the gene matches: 8. Here the CDR3 reads CASSRTGDSYGYTF. CDR3 nucleotides: TGTGCCAGCAGCCGCACCGGGGACAGCTATGGCTACACCTTC.

This clonotype occurred a few times. The chain couples TRBV11-2 to TRBJ2-1; D might be TRBD2 (5 bases). The CDR3 sequence is 9 residues long. Germline V gene lookup returns CDR1 SGHAT and CDR2 FQNNGV. Trimming removed 8 bases from V and 14 bases from J, with 10 bases in between. The CDR3 is CASEKGEFF. Here the CDR3 DNA reads TGTGCCAGCGAAAAGGGAGAGTTCTTC.

The chain combines TRBV25-1 with TRBJ2-7; tentative D call: TRBD1 (5 bases). Germline CDR1 and CDR2: MGHDK and SYGVNS. The CDR3 covers 14 residues. V lost 3 bases and J lost 1, with 10 bases in between. This CDR3 is CASSDSPGSYEQYF. Here the CDR3 DNA reads TGTGCCAGCAGTGATTCCCCAGGGTCCTACGAGCAGTACTTC.

The chain employs TRBV6-2 or TRBV6-3 and TRBJ2-3; D may be TRBD1 or TRBD2 (5 bases each). Germline lookup yields CDR1 MNHEY and CDR2 SVGEGT. There are 15 residues in the CDR3. V was trimmed by 2 bases and J by 2 bases, leaving 11 bases between them. In nucleotides, the CDR3 is TGTGCCAGCAGTTACGGGGGATGGGCCACAGATACGCAGTATTTT. Translating gives CASSYGGWATDTQYF.

This clonotype has a count of ten or more. This sequence joins TRBV5-1 and TRBJ2-2, with D uncertain. CDR1 and CDR2 from the germline V gene are SGHRS and YFSETQ. V dropped 0 bases and J dropped 4 bases, with 13 bases sitting between them. The CDR3 spans 16 residues. Here the CDR3 reads CASSLAPDGFTGELFF. DNA of the CDR3: TGCGCCAGCAGCTTGGCCCCAGACGGGTTCACCGGGGAGCTGTTTTTT.